This T cell receptor beta chain was observed in a study of graft-versus-host responses after intestinal transplantation. Study overall: Grafts that recipients had were multivisceral, liver-intestinal, or isolated intestinal transplants.

Germline V CDR1 and CDR2: MNHEY, SMNVEV (reference sequence). The length of the CDR3 is 16 residues. V was clipped by 11 bases and J by 4 bases; unmatched bases: 14. On this clone itself: What it recognizes is unknown.

Study results and limitations: Investigators detected GvH clones in recipient marrow, with some emerging earlier in ileum or blood. Peak circulating GvH clone levels were associated with early post-transplant HvG declines. Graft-versus-host to host-versus-graft clonal ratios in allografts were high in patients with graft-donor T cell macrochimerism.

Method: immunoSEQ multiplex PCR; TCRdb's copy keeps in-frame clones and lacks some. The top ten hold less than 0.25% of the sample, which has tens of thousands of clones, around 96% seen once. V is TRBV27 and J is TRBJ1-3, with 10 bases that match TRBD1. The receptor was isolated from a human donor who was the organ donor for an intestinal transplant. This material consisted of unstimulated CD8+ T cells sorted from spleen or lymph node cells, taken before transplant. The CDR3 loop reads CAGPRGTGDWGNTIYF. CDR3 sequence (DNA): TGTGCCGGACCCCGTGGGACAGGGGATTGGGGAAACACCATATATTTT.